The T cell receptor (beta chain) described here comes from a study of T cell repertoires in cytomegalovirus infection. TCRdb reprocessed the reads via MiXCR and lists one record per CDR3 protein. This table holds more than 200,000 distinct CDR3 sequences, 9.1% found once. Study-level results: HLA-C-restricted, CMV-specific TCR beta clonotypes were dominant ex vivo.

V dropped 3 bases and J dropped 6 bases, with 14 bases sitting between them. Per germline, CDR1 SGHTA and CDR2 FQGNSA. This CDR3 has 15 residues. This clonotype was seen only a few times. Antigen: not known. This TCR derives from a human donor in good health (CMV status not recorded). Some clones in this sample may be carry-over from other donors' samples. The chain combines TRBV7-2 with TRBJ2-2; D is unclear. Input material: PBMCs. The CDR3 nucleotides read TGTGCCAGCAGCTTTGCAACGGACCGAGCCGGGGAGCTGTTTTTT. Its protein is CASSFATDRAGELFF.